This TCR beta chain originates from a study of memory CD4+ T cells and cytomegalovirus serostatus. Assay: immunoSEQ multiplex PCR; the TCRdb copy retains only in-frame clones and omits some. The sample comprises about 64,000 clones, approximately 71% of which are singletons, and 0.88% rests with the top ten. Single viable CD3+CD4+CD8-CD45RO+ cells were sorted as the memory CD4+ T cells. Trimming left V 3 bases short and J 4 bases short, with 8 bases between. In germline, CDR1 is KGHSH, CDR2 LQKENI. This CDR3 comprises 13 residues. Sequences were obtained from memory CD4+ T cells from blood. This clonotype originated in an adult in good health and CMV-seronegative. The gene calls are TRBV18 and TRBJ2-3; possibly TRBD1 for D (6 bases). The CDR3 sequence: CASSPGQPDTQYF. The CDR3 nucleotides read TGTGCCAGCTCACCCGGACAGCCAGATACGCAGTATTTT.